Shown below are 27 T cell receptor beta chains from a single sample sequenced in a study of blood T cell repertoires in COVID-19. Sequencing was performed with immunoSEQ multiplex PCR; in TCRdb, only in-frame clones are kept and a portion is missing. There are about 86,000 clones in the sample; roughly 83% occur only once, and approximately 31% lies in the top ten. The sequencing sample was made of peripheral blood. The source of these receptors is a woman of 80 years or more with active or convalescent COVID-19.

This clone was seen ten or more times. The V call is TRBV4-1, the J call TRBJ1-5; 7 nucleotides agree with TRBD1. The CDR3 contains 15 residues. Per germline, CDR1 MGHRA and CDR2 YSYEKL. V trimming: 1 base; J trimming: 5 bases; junction bases outside the gene matches: 5. CDR3 DNA sequence: TGCGCCAGCAGCCAAGTATGGACAGGTGATCAGCCCCAGCATTTT. This codes for CASSQVWTGDQPQHF.

CDR3 sequence reads: CASSPPGQGIAEAFF. CDR3 coding DNA: TGTGCCAGCAGCCCCCCGGGACAGGGTATCGCTGAAGCTTTCTTT. The chain recombines TRBV9 with TRBJ1-1, with 9 bases identical to TRBD1. With V trimmed by 4 bases and J by 6 bases, 10 bases remained unmatched. The CDR3 has 15 residues. CDR1 SGDLS and CDR2 YYNGEE come from the germline V gene.

The chain employs TRBV30 and TRBJ1-3, with TRBD1 as a possible D gene (5 bases). The V end was cut by 1 base, the J end by 4 bases, with 11 bases between. Germline values: CDR1 GTSNPN, CDR2 SVGIG (reference sequence). There are 14 residues in the CDR3. CDR3 residues: CAWSAGFGGNTIYF. The CDR3 nucleotides read TGTGCCTGGAGTGCAGGGTTCGGGGGAAACACCATATATTTT. Combining the CDR3 with reference TRBV30 and TRBJ1-3 gives the whole variable domain SQTIHQWPATLVQPVGSPLSLECTVEGTSNPNLYWYRQAAGRGLQLLFYSVGIGQISSEVPQNLSASRPQDRQFILSSKKLLLSDSGFYLCAWSAGFGGNTIYFGEGSWLTVV.

The V call is TRBV4-1, the J call TRBJ2-3; possibly TRBD1 for D (6 bases). The V gene lost 3 bases and the J gene lost 0 bases, with 16 bases spanning the gap. The germline gives CDR1 MGHRA, CDR2 YSYEKL. The CDR3 totals 17 residues. This chain's CDR3 is CASSHTRGGVSTDTQYF. The CDR3 DNA sequence: TGCGCCAGCAGCCACACTCGAGGGGGAGTTAGCACAGATACGCAGTATTTT.

The J gene is TRBJ2-7, the V gene TRBV7-2; 13 bases match TRBD2. The CDR3 length is 15 residues. Germline values: CDR1 SGHTA, CDR2 FQGNSA. Unmatched junction bases numbered 6, after V lost 4 bases and J lost 6 bases. The CDR3 DNA follows: TGTGCCAGCAGCTCATCCGGGACTAGCGGGATCGAGCAGTACTTC. This sequence encodes CASSSSGTSGIEQYF. The full variable domain, with the rest looked up from reference TRBV7-2 and TRBJ2-7, is GAGVSQSPSNKVTEKGKDVELRCDPISGHTALYWYRQSLGQGLEFLIYFQGNSAPDKSGLPSDRFSAERTGGSVSTLTIQRTQQEDSAVYLCASSSSGTSGIEQYFGPGTRLTVT.

V is TRBV14 and J is TRBJ2-5; D unresolved. Germline V gene sequence: CDR1 SGHDN, CDR2 FVKESK. V lost 0 bases, J lost 4 bases, and 9 bases lay in between. This CDR3 is 14 amino acids long. This CDR3 is CASSQDLDAETQYF. The DNA of the CDR3 is TGTGCCAGCAGCCAAGATTTAGATGCAGAGACCCAGTACTTC. The complete variable domain, with remaining parts taken from reference TRBV14 and TRBJ2-5, reads EAGVTQFPSHSVIEKGQTVTLRCDPISGHDNLYWYRRVMGKEIKFLLHFVKESKQDESGMPNNRFLAERTGGTYSTLKVQPAELEDSGVYFCASSQDLDAETQYFGPGTRLLVL.

This chain uses TRBV18 with TRBJ2-7; 8 bases agree with TRBD2. V was pared by 8 bases and J by 3 bases, with 12 bases of the junction left unmatched. CDR1 and CDR2 from the germline V gene are KGHSH and LQKENI. The CDR3 consists of 15 residues. This CDR3 reads CASATGGDLLYEQYF. The CDR3 DNA follows: TGTGCCAGCGCGACGGGGGGGGATCTCCTCTACGAGCAGTACTTC. Combining the CDR3 with reference TRBV18 and TRBJ2-7 gives the whole variable domain NAGVMQNPRHLVRRRGQEARLRCSPMKGHSHVYWYRQLPEEGLKFMVYLQKENIIDESGMPKERFSAEFPKEGPSILRIQQVVRGDSAAYFCASATGGDLLYEQYFGPGTRLTVT.

This clone was observed once. The chain is built from TRBV7-2 and TRBJ2-1; a weak D match, TRBD2 (8 bases). Deletions cut 5 bases from V and 6 bases from J, with 20 bases between. The CDR3 is 16 amino acids. The germline CDR1 and CDR2 sequences are SGHTA and FQGNSA. In DNA form, the CDR3 reads TGTGCCAGCAGCCTAGGGGGCGGGAGGACTGGCAATGAGCAGTTCTTC. It yields the protein CASSLGGGRTGNEQFF.

The CDR3 sequence is CASSFVQGSYEQYF. CDR3 sequence (DNA): TGTGCCAGCAGCTTTGTCCAGGGCTCCTACGAGCAGTACTTC. This sequence joins TRBV7-8 and TRBJ2-7; tentative D call: TRBD1 (5 bases). V was shortened by 3 bases and J by 0 bases, with 9 bases between the two germline ends. Germline V gene lookup returns CDR1 SGHVS and CDR2 FQNEAQ. There are 14 residues in the CDR3.

The rearrangement uses TRBV18 and TRBJ1-1, with D perhaps matching TRBD1 (6 bases). Between the trimmed V and J ends, which lost 2 bases and 5 bases, there was a span of 12 bases. The CDR3 extends over 14 amino acids. Germline CDR1 is KGHSH and CDR2 is LQKENI. The CDR3 nucleotides read TGTGCCAGCTCACCAAAGGACAGAGGGACTGAAGCTTTCTTT. Protein: CASSPKDRGTEAFF.

This chain joins TRBV7-2 and TRBJ1-4, with D tentatively TRBD1 (5 bases). Germline V gene lookup returns CDR1 SGHTA and CDR2 FQGNSA. The CDR3 contains 15 residues. V was shortened by 5 bases and J by 2 bases, with 12 bases between the two germline ends. Here the CDR3 reads CASSKTASTNEKLFF. Here the CDR3 DNA reads TGTGCCAGCAGCAAGACAGCGTCGACTAATGAAAAACTGTTTTTT.

The genes are TRBV5-1 and TRBJ2-3; weak D call: TRBD2 (6 bases). The CDR3 contains 14 residues. Germline V gene sequence: CDR1 SGHRS, CDR2 YFSETQ. Trimming pared 4 bases from V and 6 bases from J, leaving 15 bases between. The CDR3 DNA reads TGCGCCAGCAGCCCCGGACTACCGTCGGATACGCAGTATTTT. Its translation is CASSPGLPSDTQYF.

The rearrangement uses TRBV6-1 and TRBJ1-1; 8 nucleotides line up with TRBD1. With 6 bases clipped from V and 10 bases from J, the junction kept 4 bases outside the gene matches. The CDR3 is 11 residues long. Germline V CDR1 and CDR2: MNHNS, SASEGT. The DNA of the CDR3 is TGTGCCAGCAGCCCCGGACAGGGAGCTTTCTTT. It is translated as CASSPGQGAFF.

This clone appeared once. The V and J genes are TRBV11-2 and TRBJ1-2, with D perhaps matching TRBD1 (5 bases). There are 14 residues in the CDR3. Germline V CDR1 and CDR2: SGHAT, FQNNGV. Between the trimmed V and J ends, which lost 5 bases and 5 bases, there was a span of 15 bases. The CDR3 spells CASSGGVDFYGYTF. The DNA of the CDR3 is TGTGCCAGCAGCGGGGGGGTTGACTTTTATGGCTACACCTTC. The entire variable domain, with the rest obtained from reference TRBV11-2 and TRBJ1-2, is as follows: EAGVAQSPRYKIIEKRQSVAFWCNPISGHATLYWYQQILGQGPKLLIQFQNNGVVDDSQLPKDRFSAERLKGVDSTLKIQPAKLEDSAVYLCASSGGVDFYGYTFGSGTRLTVV.

This clone was counted once. The genes are TRBV15 and TRBJ2-1, with 9 positions matching TRBD2. From germline, CDR1 is LNHNV and CDR2 YYDKDF (reference sequence). The V segment lost 1 base and the J segment 6 bases; nucleotides outside the gene matches: 4. The CDR3 is 15 residues long. The CDR3 DNA follows: TGTGCCACCAGCAGAGGCGGACTAGCGCTCAATGAGCAGTTCTTC. Its protein is CATSRGGLALNEQFF.

The V and J genes are TRBV19 and TRBJ1-2, with 8 bases identical to TRBD1. Trimming took 5 bases from V and 5 from J; bases not matched to a gene: 10. Germline V gene data show CDR1 as LNHDA and CDR2 as SQIVND (reference sequence). CDR3 length: 15 residues. The CDR3 loop is CASSPQTGGGYGYTF. The CDR3 DNA sequence: TGTGCCAGTAGTCCCCAAACAGGGGGTGGGTATGGCTACACCTTC.

The J gene is TRBJ1-1, the V gene TRBV6-5; TRBD1 is a possible D gene (5 bases). V lost 0 bases, J lost 5 bases, and 13 bases lay in between. Germline lookup yields CDR1 MNHEY and CDR2 SVGAGI. The CDR3 is 15 amino acids. The CDR3 nucleotides are TGTGCCAGCAGTTACTCTCGGGCAGGGAGGACTGAAGCTTTCTTT. It encodes CASSYSRAGRTEAFF.

The chain recombines TRBV11-2 with TRBJ1-2; a weak D match, TRBD1 (5 bases). Trimming cost V 5 bases and J 0 bases, with 13 bases left between them. The CDR3 extends over 15 amino acids. In germline, CDR1 is SGHAT, CDR2 FQNNGV. The CDR3 bases are TGTGCCAGCAGCGTTAACAGGCGTGCTAACTATGGCTACACCTTC. It codes for CASSVNRRANYGYTF.

The chain combines TRBV4-3 with TRBJ1-2; D unclear. Germline V gives CDR1 LGHNA, CDR2 YSLEER. The CDR3 extends over 15 amino acids. V was pared by 0 bases and J by 4 bases, with 12 bases between. Written as DNA, the CDR3 is TGCGCCAGCAGCCAAGAAACGGGGTGGGCCTATGGCTACACCTTC. It translates to CASSQETGWAYGYTF.

The rearrangement links TRBV5-1 to TRBJ2-2; D possibly corresponds to TRBD2 (6 bases). This CDR3 is built from 15 residues. Looked up from germline, CDR1 is SGHRS and CDR2 is YFSETQ. Trimming took off 4 bases at V and 1 base at J, with 11 bases between the two ends. CDR3 amino acids: CASSAGTWNTGELFF. In DNA form, the CDR3 reads TGCGCCAGCAGCGCCGGGACTTGGAACACCGGGGAGCTGTTTTTT.

This clone was detected only once. The chain carries TRBV18 and TRBJ1-1, with D perhaps TRBD1 (6 bases). Between the trimmed V and J ends, which lost 2 bases and 2 bases, there was a span of 9 bases. This CDR3 comprises 14 residues. Looked up from germline, CDR1 is KGHSH and CDR2 is LQKENI. The CDR3 DNA reads as TGTGCCAGCTCACCAGTACAGGGAAACACTGAAGCTTTCTTT. Translation gives CASSPVQGNTEAFF.

The CDR3 DNA is TGTGCCAGCAGCCTTGGACAGAACTATGGCTACACCTTC. Translating it yields CASSLGQNYGYTF. The gene calls are TRBV9 and TRBJ1-2, with D possibly TRBD1 on 6 matching bases. Trimming pared 4 bases from V and 2 bases from J, leaving 9 bases between. Germline V gene sequence: CDR1 SGDLS, CDR2 YYNGEE. This CDR3 spans 13 amino acids.

The V and J genes are TRBV4-1 and TRBJ2-1; 9 bases match TRBD2. The junction had 7 bases not matched to a gene; V was cut back by 4 bases and J by 6 bases. The germline gives CDR1 MGHRA, CDR2 YSYEKL. The CDR3 consists of 15 residues. CDR3 protein: CASSRRLAELNEQFF. CDR3 nucleotide sequence: TGCGCCAGCAGCCGGAGACTAGCGGAACTCAATGAGCAGTTCTTC.

The genes are TRBV27 and TRBJ2-1, with a possible D match to TRBD1 (5 bases). The germline CDR1 and CDR2 sequences are MNHEY and SMNVEV (reference sequence). Trimming removed 6 bases at V and 4 bases at J, with 13 bases between. There are 14 residues in the CDR3. CDR3 sequence reads: CASSPRTLYNEQFF. Here the CDR3 DNA reads TGTGCCAGCAGCCCGAGGACACTATACAATGAGCAGTTCTTC.

This chain joins TRBV4-1 and TRBJ2-7, with a possible D match to TRBD2 (5 bases). From germline, CDR1 is MGHRA and CDR2 YSYEKL. The CDR3 runs 15 residues. With 3 bases removed from V and 2 bases from J, the gap between germline ends came to 14 bases. The CDR3: CASSHAVSEAYEQYF. The DNA for the CDR3 is TGCGCCAGCAGCCATGCAGTTTCGGAGGCCTACGAGCAGTACTTC.

The chain links TRBV5-8 to TRBJ2-5; TRBD2 aligns across 8 bases. The CDR3 loop spans 16 amino acids. CDR1 is SGHTS, CDR2 YDEGEE, per germline. J was trimmed by 5 bases and V by 0 bases; bases with no gene match: 9. The chain's CDR3 is CASSLADGRAYETQYF. In DNA form, the CDR3 reads TGTGCCAGCAGCTTGGCCGACGGGAGGGCCTACGAGACCCAGTACTTC. The full variable domain, rest sourced from reference TRBV5-8 and TRBJ2-5, is EAGVTQSPTHLIKTRGQQATLRCSPISGHTSVYWYQQALGLGLQFLLWYDEGEERNRGNFPPRFSGRQFPNYSSELNVNALELEDSALYLCASSLADGRAYETQYFGPGTRLLVL.

CDR3 DNA: TGTGCCAGCAGCTCCCCTAGCGGTCTTCGCACAGATACGCAGTATTTT. It translates to CASSSPSGLRTDTQYF. The chain is built from TRBV5-4 and TRBJ2-3; 7 positions agree with TRBD2. This CDR3 has 16 amino acids. In germline, CDR1 is SGHNT, CDR2 YYREEE (reference sequence). The V segment lost 3 bases and the J segment 1 base; nucleotides outside the gene matches: 8.